The rows below give T cell receptor beta chains drawn from one sample of a study of blood T cell repertoires in COVID-19. Profiling relied on immunoSEQ multiplex PCR, and the TCRdb table lists in-frame clones only, not all of them. The table has around 250,000 clones, approximately 86% seen once. The sequencing input was peripheral blood. These receptors came from a human donor in a cohort sampled during active COVID-19. CDR3s include the opening cysteine and the closing phenylalanine or tryptophan. D genes are given only for firm matches. Rows give clone size only sometimes, using once, few, many, or a class for an expanded clone.

TGTGCCAGCAGCTTAGTACAGGGGATCGGCGACGAGCAGTACTTC,CASSLVQGIGDEQYF,TRBD1,TRBJ2-7,TRBV11-2,-
TGTGCCAGCAGTTTGGGCAGGTATTTCACTGAAGCTTTCTTT,CASSLGRYFTEAFF,-,TRBJ1-1,TRBV28,-
TGTGCCAGCAGGTCCTCGCTCGCGGTGGGACAGTACTACGAGCAGTACTTC,CASRSSLAVGQYYEQYF,TRBD1,TRBJ2-7,TRBV7-9,once
TGTGCCAGCTCACGGGACAGGGGCGCCGGGGAGCTGTTTTTT,CASSRDRGAGELFF,TRBD1,TRBJ2-2,TRBV18,few
TGTGCCAGCAGCCATAGGACTTCCTACGAGCAGTACTTC,CASSHRTSYEQYF,-,TRBJ2-7,TRBV2,-
TGTGCCAGCAGTGTATCCGACAGGGAGGCTGGAAACACCATATATTTT,CASSVSDREAGNTIYF,TRBD1,TRBJ1-3,TRBV27,-
TGTGCCAGCAGCCAAGATATAGCGGGAGGGCACGAGCAGTACTTC,CASSQDIAGGHEQYF,TRBD2,TRBJ2-7,TRBV3-1/TRBV3-2,-
TGTGCCAGTAAGGTTAGCGGAGCCCAAGAGACCCAGTACTTC,CASKVSGAQETQYF,-,TRBJ2-5,TRBV19,-
TGTGCCACCAGCATCTTACAGGGGGCACATGAGCAGTTCTTC,CATSILQGAHEQFF,TRBD1,TRBJ2-1,TRBV15,-
TGTGCCAGCAGCGTAGACGGAGATACGCAGTATTTT,CASSVDGDTQYF,-,TRBJ2-3,TRBV9,-
TGTGCCATCAGCCAGGGACTAGCGGGCCACACAGATACGCAGTATTTT,CAISQGLAGHTDTQYF,TRBD2,TRBJ2-3,TRBV10-3,-
TGCGCCAGCAGCCCTTGGACAGGCCAGACTAATGAAAAACTGTTTTTT,CASSPWTGQTNEKLFF,TRBD1,TRBJ1-4,TRBV5-1,once
TGTGCCTGGAGAGCGGGCAGCTCCTACGAGCAGTACTTC,CAWRAGSSYEQYF,-,TRBJ2-7,TRBV30,-
TGTGCCAGCAGCTTAGATACGGGGAGCTCCTACAATGAGCAGTTCTTC,CASSLDTGSSYNEQFF,-,TRBJ2-1,TRBV11-3,once
TGCGCCAGCAGCCAAGAACGCAGGGGCGGTGAAAAACTGTTTTTT,CASSQERRGGEKLFF,-,TRBJ1-4,TRBV4-3,-
TGCGCCAGCAGCTTAAGGACAGGGGGAGGCACTGAAGCTTTCTTT,CASSLRTGGGTEAFF,TRBD1,TRBJ1-1,TRBV5-1,-
TGTGCCACCAGTGGCACAGGAAGCAATCAGCCCCAGCATTTT,CATSGTGSNQPQHF,-,TRBJ1-5,TRBV24-1,-
TGTGCCACCTCCTTGACAGGGCCGAGGAACACTGAAGCTTTCTTT,CATSLTGPRNTEAFF,TRBD1,TRBJ1-1,TRBV10-3,-
TGTGCCAGCAGTTATGGACAGGGAGGCGGCTACACCTTC,CASSYGQGGGYTF,TRBD1,TRBJ1-2,TRBV27,-
TGTGCCACCAGCAGAGAACAGGGGGCGAGGCTGAACACTGAAGCTTTCTTT,CATSREQGARLNTEAFF,TRBD1,TRBJ1-1,TRBV15,-
TGTGCCAGCCCGGGACAATCCGGAAACACCATATATTTT,CASPGQSGNTIYF,-,TRBJ1-3,TRBV19,few
TGTGCCAGCAGTTACGAGAATGAAGCTTTCTTT,CASSYENEAFF,-,TRBJ1-1,TRBV6-5,few
TGCGCCAGCAGCCCCCTAGCGGGGGGGCCAGGACAGTACTTC,CASSPLAGGPGQYF,TRBD2,TRBJ2-7,TRBV5-1,-
TGTGCCAGCAGAAGGACAGGGAGGTCCTACGAGCAGTACTTC,CASRRTGRSYEQYF,TRBD1,TRBJ2-7,TRBV5-6,-
TGTGCCAGCAGTCCCCCAGGGCGAAGGCAATATGGCTACACCTTC,CASSPPGRRQYGYTF,-,TRBJ1-2,TRBV25-1,-
TGTGCCAGCGGTCCCGGGACAGGGCCGAACACTGAAGCTTTCTTT,CASGPGTGPNTEAFF,TRBD1,TRBJ1-1,TRBV27,-
TGTGCCAGTAGTATTCAGAACTCTGGAAACACCATATATTTT,CASSIQNSGNTIYF,-,TRBJ1-3,TRBV19,-
TGTGCCAGCAGCTTAGCTGGCGGGAGGGTCTACAATGAGCAGTTCTTC,CASSLAGGRVYNEQFF,TRBD2,TRBJ2-1,TRBV11-2,-
TGTGCCTGGATCGACAGGGCAGACGAGCAGTACTTC,CAWIDRADEQYF,TRBD1,TRBJ2-7,TRBV30,-
TGTGCCAGCAGCATAAACAGGGGCGCTGGGGCCAACGTCCTGACTTTC,CASSINRGAGANVLTF,TRBD1,TRBJ2-6,TRBV7-6,-
TGTGCCAGCAGCCCGGACAGGGGTGAGCGAGATACGCAGTATTTT,CASSPDRGERDTQYF,TRBD1,TRBJ2-3,TRBV9,-
TGTGCCAGCAGCTCGACAGGGATTAGGGGGCAGTACTTC,CASSSTGIRGQYF,TRBD1,TRBJ2-7,TRBV13,-
TGTGCCAGCAGCCAAGATCCCCGGACAGGGGGCAGCGAGCAGTACTTC,CASSQDPRTGGSEQYF,TRBD1,TRBJ2-7,TRBV3-1/TRBV3-2,-
TGTGCCAGCAGCTTAATCCGTTGGCTAGCGGGAAGCACAGATACGCAGTATTTT,CASSLIRWLAGSTDTQYF,TRBD2,TRBJ2-3,TRBV7-8,-
TGTGCCAGCAGTCCCGTACCCGGGACAGTGAATTTTGCAACTAATGAAAAACTGTTTTTT,CASSPVPGTVNFATNEKLFF,TRBD1,TRBJ1-4,TRBV27,-
TGTGCCAGCAGTCAGCAGGGGGGTGGCACTGAAGCTTTCTTT,CASSQQGGGTEAFF,TRBD1,TRBJ1-1,TRBV27,-
TGTGCCAGCAGTTCCGAGTGGCGGGGGTACCAAGAGACCCAGTACTTC,CASSSEWRGYQETQYF,TRBD2,TRBJ2-5,TRBV13,-
TGTGCCAGCAGTTTAGAATCCTACAGGGAAATAAAGAGGGCCTACGAGCAGTACTTC,CASSLESYREIKRAYEQYF,-,TRBJ2-7,TRBV28,-
TGCGCCAGCAGCCATGGAGGAGGCTGGGACTATGGCTACACCTTC,CASSHGGGWDYGYTF,-,TRBJ1-2,TRBV4-3,-
TGTGCCAGCAGTTTCAGGGGATCACCCCTCCACTTT,CASSFRGSPLHF,-,TRBJ1-6,TRBV12-3/TRBV12-4,-
TGTGCCAGCAGTGTATACTCCGGGACAGGGGCATCTAACTATGGCTACACCTTC,CASSVYSGTGASNYGYTF,TRBD1,TRBJ1-2,TRBV25-1,-
TGTGCCAGCAGTGAAGATCGGCGTAGCCTCCGTGGCTACACCTTC,CASSEDRRSLRGYTF,-,TRBJ1-2,TRBV6-4,-
TGTGCCAGCAGTCCTGAGACATCCTACAATGAGCAGTTCTTC,CASSPETSYNEQFF,-,TRBJ2-1,TRBV27,-
TGTGCCACCGAGCCAAATAGCAATCAGCCCCAGCATTTT,CATEPNSNQPQHF,-,TRBJ1-5,TRBV10-3,-
TGTGCCAGCAGCTTGGAACGGGGGTTACCCCTCTCCTACGAGCAGTACTTC,CASSLERGLPLSYEQYF,-,TRBJ2-7,TRBV5-6,-
TGTGCCAGCAGTTCACCGGGACAGGGGGCGTTCGAGCAGTACTTC,CASSSPGQGAFEQYF,TRBD1,TRBJ2-7,TRBV28,-
TGTGCCAGCAGCTTAGACAGGGGGCTTAGACAGCCCCAGCATTTT,CASSLDRGLRQPQHF,TRBD1,TRBJ1-5,TRBV7-2,-
TGTGCCAGCAGCCCCTCCGGGACAGGGGTTTTGAGCAATCAGCCCCAGCATTTT,CASSPSGTGVLSNQPQHF,TRBD1,TRBJ1-5,TRBV27,-
TGTGCCAGCAGCGTAGTACAGGGGGGACAGGGGACTAATGAGCAGTTCTTC,CASSVVQGGQGTNEQFF,TRBD1,TRBJ2-1,TRBV9,-
TGTGCCAGCAGAAGGGGCCGCAGCACAGATACGCAGTATTTT,CASRRGRSTDTQYF,-,TRBJ2-3,TRBV6-5,once
TGTGCCAGCAGCCAATCGATAACAACAACTAATGAAAAACTGTTTTTT,CASSQSITTTNEKLFF,-,TRBJ1-4,TRBV16,-
TGTGCCAGCAGCGTAGGGGGCCAGGGTAGCAATCAGCCCCAGCATTTT,CASSVGGQGSNQPQHF,TRBD1,TRBJ1-5,TRBV28,-
TGCAGTGCTAGTAGAGTAACTGGGGCCAACGTCCTGACTTTC,CSASRVTGANVLTF,-,TRBJ2-6,TRBV20-1,-